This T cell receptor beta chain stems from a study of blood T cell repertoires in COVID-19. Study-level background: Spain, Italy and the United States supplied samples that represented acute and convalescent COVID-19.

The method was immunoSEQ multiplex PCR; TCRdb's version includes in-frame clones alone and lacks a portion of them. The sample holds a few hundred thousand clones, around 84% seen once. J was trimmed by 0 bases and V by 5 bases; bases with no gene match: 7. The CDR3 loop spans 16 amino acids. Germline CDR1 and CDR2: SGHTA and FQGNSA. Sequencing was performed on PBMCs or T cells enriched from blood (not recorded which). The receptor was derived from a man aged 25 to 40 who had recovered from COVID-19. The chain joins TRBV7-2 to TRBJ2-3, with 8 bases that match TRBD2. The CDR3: CASSPVAGTSTDTQYF. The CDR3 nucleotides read TGTGCCAGCAGCCCGGTAGCGGGAACTAGCACAGATACGCAGTATTTT.